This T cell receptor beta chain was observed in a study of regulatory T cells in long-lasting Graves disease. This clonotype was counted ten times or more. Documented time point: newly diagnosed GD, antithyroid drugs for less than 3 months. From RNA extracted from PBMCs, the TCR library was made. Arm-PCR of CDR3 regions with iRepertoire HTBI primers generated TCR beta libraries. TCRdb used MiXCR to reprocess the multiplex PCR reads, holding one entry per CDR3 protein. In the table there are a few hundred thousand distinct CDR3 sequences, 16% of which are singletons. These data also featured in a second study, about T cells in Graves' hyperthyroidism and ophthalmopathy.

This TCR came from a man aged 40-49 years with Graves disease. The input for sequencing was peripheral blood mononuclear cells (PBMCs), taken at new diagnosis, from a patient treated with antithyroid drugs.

The CDR3 coding sequence is TGTGCCACCAGCAGAGATCGGGTGGGGGGAGGGCCCCAGCATTTT. Translating it yields CATSRDRVGGGPQHF. The chain combines TRBV15 with TRBJ1-5, with D possibly matching TRBD1 (5 bases). Germline V gene lookup returns CDR1 LNHNV and CDR2 YYDKDF (reference sequence). CDR3 length equals 15 residues. Trimming pared 0 bases from V and 9 bases from J, leaving 15 bases between.